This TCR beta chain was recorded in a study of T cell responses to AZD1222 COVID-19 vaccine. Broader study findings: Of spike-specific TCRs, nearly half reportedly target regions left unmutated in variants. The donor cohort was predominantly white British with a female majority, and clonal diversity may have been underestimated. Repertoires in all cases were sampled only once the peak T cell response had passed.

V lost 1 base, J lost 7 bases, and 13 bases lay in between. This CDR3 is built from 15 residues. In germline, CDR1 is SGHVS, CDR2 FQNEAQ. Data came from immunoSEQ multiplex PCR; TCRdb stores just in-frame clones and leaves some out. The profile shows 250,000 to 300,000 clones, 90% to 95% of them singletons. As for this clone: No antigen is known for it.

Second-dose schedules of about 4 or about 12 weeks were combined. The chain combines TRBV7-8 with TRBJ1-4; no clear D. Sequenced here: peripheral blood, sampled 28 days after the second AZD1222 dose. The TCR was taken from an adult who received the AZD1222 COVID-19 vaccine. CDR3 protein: CASSLVNDRGEKLFF. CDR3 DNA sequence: TGTGCCAGCAGCTTAGTGAATGACCGGGGTGAAAAACTGTTTTTT.